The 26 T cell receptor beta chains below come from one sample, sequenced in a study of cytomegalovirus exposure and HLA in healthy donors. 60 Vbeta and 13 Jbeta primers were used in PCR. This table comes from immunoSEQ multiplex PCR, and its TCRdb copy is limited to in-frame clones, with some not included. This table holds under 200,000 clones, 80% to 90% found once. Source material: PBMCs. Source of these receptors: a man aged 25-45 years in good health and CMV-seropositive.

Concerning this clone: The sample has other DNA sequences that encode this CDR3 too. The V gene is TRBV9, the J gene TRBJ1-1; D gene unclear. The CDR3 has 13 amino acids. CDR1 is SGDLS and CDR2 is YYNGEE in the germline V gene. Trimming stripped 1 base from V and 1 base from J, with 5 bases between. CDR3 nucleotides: TGTGCCAGCAGCGTAAGCGGGAACACTGAAGCTTTCTTT. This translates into CASSVSGNTEAFF.

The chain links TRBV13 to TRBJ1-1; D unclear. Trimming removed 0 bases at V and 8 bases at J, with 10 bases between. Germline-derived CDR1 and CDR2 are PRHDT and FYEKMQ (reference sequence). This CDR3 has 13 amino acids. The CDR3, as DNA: TGTGCCAGCAGCTTAGGCGCAGGACTCGAAGCTTTCTTT. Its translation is CASSLGAGLEAFF.

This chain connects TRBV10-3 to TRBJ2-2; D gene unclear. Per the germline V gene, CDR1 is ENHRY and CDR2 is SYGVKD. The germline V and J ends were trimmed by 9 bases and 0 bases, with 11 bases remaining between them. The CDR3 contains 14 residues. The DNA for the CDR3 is TGTGCCATACTACCGAACTCGAACACCGGGGAGCTGTTTTTT. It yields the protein CAILPNSNTGELFF.

Here the CDR3 reads CASHLMGGGYTEAFF. The CDR3 DNA follows: TGTGCCAGCCACTTGATGGGGGGTGGATACACTGAAGCTTTCTTT. The chain couples TRBV27 to TRBJ1-1, with a tentative D call TRBD1 (5 bases). This CDR3 is built from 15 residues. Trimming removed 8 bases at V and 3 bases at J, with 19 bases between. From germline, CDR1 is MNHEY and CDR2 SMNVEV (reference sequence).

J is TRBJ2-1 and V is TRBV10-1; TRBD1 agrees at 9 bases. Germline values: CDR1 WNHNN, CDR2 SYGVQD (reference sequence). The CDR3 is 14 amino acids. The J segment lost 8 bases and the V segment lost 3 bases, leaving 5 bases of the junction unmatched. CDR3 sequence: CASSEGTGSDEQFF. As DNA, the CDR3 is TGCGCCAGCAGTGAAGGGACAGGGTCCGATGAGCAGTTCTTC.

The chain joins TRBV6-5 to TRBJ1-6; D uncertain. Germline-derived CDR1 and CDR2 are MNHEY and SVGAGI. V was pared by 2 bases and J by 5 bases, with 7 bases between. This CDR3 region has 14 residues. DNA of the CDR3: TGTGCCAGCAGTTACGGGCAGAATAATTCACCCCTCCACTTT. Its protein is CASSYGQNNSPLHF.

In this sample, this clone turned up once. The CDR3 reads CASSLSSGDGGELFF. The CDR3 region has the DNA TGCGCCAGCAGCTTGAGTAGCGGGGACGGCGGGGAGCTGTTTTTT. V usage is TRBV5-1 and J usage is TRBJ2-2, with 8 positions matching TRBD2. Germline V gives CDR1 SGHRS, CDR2 YFSETQ. The CDR3 is 15 residues long. V lost 1 base and J lost 7; bases outside the gene matches: 6.

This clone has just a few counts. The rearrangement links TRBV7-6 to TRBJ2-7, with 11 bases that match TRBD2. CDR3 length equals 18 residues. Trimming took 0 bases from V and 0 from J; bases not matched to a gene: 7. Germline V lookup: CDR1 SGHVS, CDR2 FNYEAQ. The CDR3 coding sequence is TGTGCCAGCAGCTTAGCTCTAGCGGGAGGACTTCTCTCCTACGAGCAGTACTTC. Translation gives CASSLALAGGLLSYEQYF. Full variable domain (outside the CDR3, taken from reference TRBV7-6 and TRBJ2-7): GAGVSQSPRYKVTKRGQDVALRCDPISGHVSLYWYRQALGQGPEFLTYFNYEAQQDKSGLPNDRFSAERPEGSISTLTIQRTEQRDSAMYRCASSLALAGGLLSYEQYFGPGTRLTVT.

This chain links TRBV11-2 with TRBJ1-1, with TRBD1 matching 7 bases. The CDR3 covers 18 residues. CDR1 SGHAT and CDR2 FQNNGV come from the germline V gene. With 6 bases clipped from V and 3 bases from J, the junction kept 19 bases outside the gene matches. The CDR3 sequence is CASSRPLQGEPSYTEAFF. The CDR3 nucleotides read TGTGCCAGCAGTCGACCCCTCCAGGGGGAGCCATCGTACACTGAAGCTTTCTTT. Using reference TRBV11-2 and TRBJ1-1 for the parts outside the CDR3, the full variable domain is EAGVAQSPRYKIIEKRQSVAFWCNPISGHATLYWYQQILGQGPKLLIQFQNNGVVDDSQLPKDRFSAERLKGVDSTLKIQPAKLEDSAVYLCASSRPLQGEPSYTEAFFGQGTRLTVV.

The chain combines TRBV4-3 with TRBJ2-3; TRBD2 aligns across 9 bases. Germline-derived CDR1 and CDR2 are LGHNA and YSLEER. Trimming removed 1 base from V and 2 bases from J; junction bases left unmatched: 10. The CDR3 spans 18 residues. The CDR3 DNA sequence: TGCGCCAGCAGCCAAGGGGCCCAGCGGGAGGTCGCCACAGATACGCAGTATTTT. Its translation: CASSQGAQREVATDTQYF.

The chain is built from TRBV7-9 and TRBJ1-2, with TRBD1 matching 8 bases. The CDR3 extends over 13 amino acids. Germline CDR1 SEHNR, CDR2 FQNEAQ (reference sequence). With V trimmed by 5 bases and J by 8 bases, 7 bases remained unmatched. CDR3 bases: TGTGCCAGCAGCAGTGGACAGGGCCGGGGCTACACCTTC. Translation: CASSSGQGRGYTF.

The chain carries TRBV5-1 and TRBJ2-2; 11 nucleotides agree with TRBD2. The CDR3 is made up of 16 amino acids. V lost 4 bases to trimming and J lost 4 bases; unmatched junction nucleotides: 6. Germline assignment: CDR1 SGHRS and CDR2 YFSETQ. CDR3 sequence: CASSATSGSTTGELFF. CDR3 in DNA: TGCGCCAGCAGCGCCACTAGCGGGAGTACCACCGGGGAGCTGTTTTTT.

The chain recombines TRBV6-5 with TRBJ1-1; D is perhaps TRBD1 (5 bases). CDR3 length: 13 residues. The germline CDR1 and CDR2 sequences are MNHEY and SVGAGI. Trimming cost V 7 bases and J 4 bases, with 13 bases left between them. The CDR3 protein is CASTPGGTTEAFF. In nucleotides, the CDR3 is TGTGCCAGCACCCCCGGGGGGACCACTGAAGCTTTCTTT.

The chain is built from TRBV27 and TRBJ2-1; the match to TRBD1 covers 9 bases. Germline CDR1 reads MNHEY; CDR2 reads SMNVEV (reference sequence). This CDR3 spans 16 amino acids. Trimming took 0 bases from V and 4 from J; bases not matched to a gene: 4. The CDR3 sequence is CASSLSRTGAYNEQFF. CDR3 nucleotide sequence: TGTGCCAGCAGTTTATCCAGGACAGGGGCTTACAATGAGCAGTTCTTC.

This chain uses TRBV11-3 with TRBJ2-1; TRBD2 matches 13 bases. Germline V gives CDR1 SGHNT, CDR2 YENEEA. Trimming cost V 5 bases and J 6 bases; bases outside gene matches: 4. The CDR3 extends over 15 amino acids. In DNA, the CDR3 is TGTGCCAGCAGCCGACGGACTAGCGGGAGCAATGAGCAGTTCTTC. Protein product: CASSRRTSGSNEQFF. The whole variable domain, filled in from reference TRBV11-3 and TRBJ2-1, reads EAGVVQSPRYKIIEKKQPVAFWCNPISGHNTLYWYLQNLGQGPELLIRYENEEAVDDSQLPKDRFSAERLKGVDSTLKIQPAELGDSAVYLCASSRRTSGSNEQFFGPGTRLTVL.

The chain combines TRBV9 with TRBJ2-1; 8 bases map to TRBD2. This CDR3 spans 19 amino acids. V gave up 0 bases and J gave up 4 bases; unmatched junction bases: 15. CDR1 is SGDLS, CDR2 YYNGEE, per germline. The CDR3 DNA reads TGTGCCAGCAGCGTAGAGTTACCCGAGACTAGCGCCCGTTACAATGAGCAGTTCTTC. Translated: CASSVELPETSARYNEQFF.

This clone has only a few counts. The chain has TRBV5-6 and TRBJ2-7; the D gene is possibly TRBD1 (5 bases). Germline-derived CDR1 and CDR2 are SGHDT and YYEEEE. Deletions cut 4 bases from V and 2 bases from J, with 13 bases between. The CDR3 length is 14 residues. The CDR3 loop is CASSPGHEPYEQYF. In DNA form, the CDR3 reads TGTGCCAGCAGCCCCGGACACGAACCCTACGAGCAGTACTTC.

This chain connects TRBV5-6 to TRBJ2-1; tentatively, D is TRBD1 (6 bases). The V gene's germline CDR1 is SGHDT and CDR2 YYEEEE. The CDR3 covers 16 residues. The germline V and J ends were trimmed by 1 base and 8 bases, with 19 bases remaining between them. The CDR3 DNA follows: TGTGCCAGCAGCTTGTCATTCCTTAGTGGGGGCGATGAGCAGTTCTTC. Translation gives CASSLSFLSGGDEQFF.

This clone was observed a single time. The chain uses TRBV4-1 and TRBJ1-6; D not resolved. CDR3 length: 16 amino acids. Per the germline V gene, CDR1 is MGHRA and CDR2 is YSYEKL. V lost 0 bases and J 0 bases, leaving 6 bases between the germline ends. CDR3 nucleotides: TGCGCCAGCAGCCAAGATGTGAGCTCCTATAATTCACCCCTCCACTTT. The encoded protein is CASSQDVSSYNSPLHF.

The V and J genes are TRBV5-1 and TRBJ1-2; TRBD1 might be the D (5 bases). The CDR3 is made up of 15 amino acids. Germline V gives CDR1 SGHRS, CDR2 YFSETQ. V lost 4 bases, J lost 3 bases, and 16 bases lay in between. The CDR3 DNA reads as TGCGCCAGCAGCCACCAGGGACTCAAAGACTATGGCTACACCTTC. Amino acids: CASSHQGLKDYGYTF.

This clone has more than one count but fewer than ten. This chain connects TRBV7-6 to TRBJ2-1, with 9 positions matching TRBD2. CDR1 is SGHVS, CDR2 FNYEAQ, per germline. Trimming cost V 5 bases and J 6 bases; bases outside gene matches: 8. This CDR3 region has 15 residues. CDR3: CASSVSGRAINEQFF. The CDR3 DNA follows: TGTGCCAGCAGCGTTAGCGGGAGAGCTATCAATGAGCAGTTCTTC.

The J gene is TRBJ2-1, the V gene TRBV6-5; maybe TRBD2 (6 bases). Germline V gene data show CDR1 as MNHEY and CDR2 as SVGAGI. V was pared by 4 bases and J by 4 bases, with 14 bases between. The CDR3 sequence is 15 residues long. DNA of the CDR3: TGTGCCAGCAGTTTTCAAACCGGGAGATACAATGAGCAGTTCTTC. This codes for CASSFQTGRYNEQFF.

The CDR3 nucleotides are TGTGCCAGCAGCTTCCGTGGACATACGGCCTCTGGAAACACCATATATTTT. It yields the protein CASSFRGHTASGNTIYF. The chain carries TRBV11-3 and TRBJ1-3, with D maybe TRBD1 (5 bases). V lost 3 bases to trimming and J lost 0 bases, with 15 bases between them. The CDR3 is 17 residues long. The germline V gene has CDR1 SGHNT and CDR2 YENEEA.

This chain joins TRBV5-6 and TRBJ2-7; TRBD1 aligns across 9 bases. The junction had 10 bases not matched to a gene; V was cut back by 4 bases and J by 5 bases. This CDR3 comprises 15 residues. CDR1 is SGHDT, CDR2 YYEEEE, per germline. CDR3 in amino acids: CASSRPGTGRNEQYF. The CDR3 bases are TGTGCCAGCAGCCGACCCGGGACAGGGAGGAACGAGCAGTACTTC.

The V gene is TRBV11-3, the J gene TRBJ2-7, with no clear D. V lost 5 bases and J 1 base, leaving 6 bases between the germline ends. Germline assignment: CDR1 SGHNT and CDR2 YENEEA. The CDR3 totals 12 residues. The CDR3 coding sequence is TGTGCCAGCAGCCCCCAGTCCTACGAGCAGTACTTC. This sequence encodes CASSPQSYEQYF.

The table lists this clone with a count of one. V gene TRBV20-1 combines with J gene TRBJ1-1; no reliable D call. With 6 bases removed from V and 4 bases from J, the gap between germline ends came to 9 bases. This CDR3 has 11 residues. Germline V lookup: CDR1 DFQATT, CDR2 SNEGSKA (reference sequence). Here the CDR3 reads CSASVSTEAFF. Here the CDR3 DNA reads TGCAGTGCCTCGGTTAGCACTGAAGCTTTCTTT.